The clone carrying this T cell receptor beta chain was seen a handful of times. A junction end diverges from the germline sequence, so it may reflect a read error. The entry originates in a study of blood T cells in healthy people across ages. Looked up from germline, CDR1 is SGHTA and CDR2 is FQGNSA. The CDR3 extends over 16 amino acids. A sample-barcoded 5' primer and a J-beta primer mix were used in a second PCR of roughly 6 to 11 cycles. TCRdb re-called the 5' RACE reads through MiXCR, storing one row per CDR3 protein. Among 1.5 million to 2 million distinct CDR3 sequences listed, about 28% were seen once. Staff drew roughly 10 milliliters of peripheral blood from each donor.

V gene TRBV7-2 combines with J gene TRBJ2-7; 9 bases match TRBD2. The TCR was taken from a woman in her thirties in good health. Sequencing was performed on blood. CDR3 residues: CACSTPLRGRAYEQYF. The CDR3 bases are TGTGCCTGCAGCACTCCCCTTCGCGGGAGGGCCTACGAGCAGTACTTC.